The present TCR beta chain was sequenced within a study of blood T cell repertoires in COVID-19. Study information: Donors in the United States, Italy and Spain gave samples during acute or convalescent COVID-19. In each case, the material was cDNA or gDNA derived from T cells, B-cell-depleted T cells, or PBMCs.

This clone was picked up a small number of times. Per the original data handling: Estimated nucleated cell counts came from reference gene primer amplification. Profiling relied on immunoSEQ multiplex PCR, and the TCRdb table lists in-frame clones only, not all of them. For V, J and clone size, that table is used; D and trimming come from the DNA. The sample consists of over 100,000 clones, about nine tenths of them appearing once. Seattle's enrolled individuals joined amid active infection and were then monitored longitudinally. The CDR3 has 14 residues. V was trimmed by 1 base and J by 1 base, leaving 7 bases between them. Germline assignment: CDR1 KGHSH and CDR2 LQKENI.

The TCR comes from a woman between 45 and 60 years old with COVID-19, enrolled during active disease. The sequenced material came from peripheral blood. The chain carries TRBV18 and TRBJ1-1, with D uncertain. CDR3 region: CASSPRRENTEAFF. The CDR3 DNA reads TGTGCCAGCTCACCACGGCGGGAGAACACTGAAGCTTTCTTT. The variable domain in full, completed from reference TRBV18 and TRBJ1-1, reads NAGVMQNPRHLVRRRGQEARLRCSPMKGHSHVYWYRQLPEEGLKFMVYLQKENIIDESGMPKERFSAEFPKEGPSILRIQQVVRGDSAAYFCASSPRRENTEAFFGQGTRLTVV.